This T cell receptor beta chain was captured by sequencing in a study of blood T cells in healthy people across ages. Together with a sample-barcoded 5' primer, a J-beta primer mix was included in a second PCR lasting 7 to 11 cycles. In TCRdb, the 5' RACE reads were re-called with MiXCR into one record per CDR3 protein. Counted here are about 810,000 distinct CDR3 sequences, under 40% occurring once; the ten biggest clones make up 10% to 15%. Germline V lookup: CDR1 SGHTA, CDR2 FQGNSA. CDR3 length equals 16 residues. This sequence originates from a man younger than 30 in good health. Source material: blood. The genes are TRBV7-2 and TRBJ2-1; 9 positions agree with TRBD2. The J call is in doubt because the DNA end fits TRBJ2-7 better. CDR3 sequence reads: CASSLVSGGYDNEQYF. For the CDR3, the DNA is TGTGCCAGCAGCCTCGTAAGCGGGGGGTACGACAATGAGCAGTACTTC.